The rows below give T cell receptor beta chains drawn from one sample of a study of cytomegalovirus exposure and HLA in healthy donors. Profiling relied on immunoSEQ multiplex PCR, and the TCRdb table lists in-frame clones only, not all of them. The table lists 120,000 to 150,000 clones, about 84% of them singletons. The sample consisted of PBMCs. These receptors all come from a woman aged 35 to 49 in good health and CMV-seropositive. The CDR3 runs from the conserved cysteine through the conserved F or W. The D gene is left open where the match is weak. Size tells how often a clone was seen (once, few, many) or the class of an expanded clone, and some rows leave it out.

size,J,D,V,DNA,CDR3
NA,TRBJ2-3,NA,TRBV5-8,TGTGCCAGCAGCCCTATCACAGATACGCAGTATTTT,CASSPITDTQYF
NA,TRBJ2-4,NA,TRBV11-2,TGTGCCAGCAGCTTAGAAGCGGAGGGTACTCAGTACTTC,CASSLEAEGTQYF
NA,TRBJ1-2,NA,TRBV5-1,TGCGCCAGCAGCTTGTTGGGCAGTTATGGCTACACCTTC,CASSLLGSYGYTF
NA,TRBJ1-2,NA,TRBV29-1,TGCAGCGTTGATGGACCCCTCGGCAGGGAATATGGCTACACCTTC,CSVDGPLGREYGYTF
NA,TRBJ2-2,TRBD2,TRBV7-2,TGTGCCAGCGGAAAAAGCGGGAGCTGGACCGGGGAGCTGTTTTTT,CASGKSGSWTGELFF
NA,TRBJ2-7,NA,TRBV7-8,TGTGCCAGTAGGGGGGGAGGGGAGGGGTTCGAGCAGTACTTC,CASRGGGEGFEQYF
NA,TRBJ1-2,NA,TRBV28,TGTGCCAGCAGCTCCTCGGCAGGGGATGGCTACACCTTC,CASSSSAGDGYTF
NA,TRBJ2-3,TRBD2,TRBV6-1,TGTGCCAGCAGTGTCCTAGCGGGAGGGTCAGATACGCAGTATTTT,CASSVLAGGSDTQYF
NA,TRBJ2-6,NA,TRBV2,TGTGCCATTCCCCGTGGTAGGAGAGGAGCCGGGGCCAACGTCCTGACTTTC,CAIPRGRRGAGANVLTF
once,TRBJ2-5,TRBD1,TRBV19,TGTGCCAGTAGTCCATGGGGACAGTCCGGGGAGACCCAGTACTTC,CASSPWGQSGETQYF
NA,TRBJ2-7,NA,TRBV27,TGTGCCAGCAGTTTCGGGCAGGGATCCTACGAGCAGTACTTC,CASSFGQGSYEQYF
NA,TRBJ2-6,TRBD2,TRBV19,TGTGCCAGTAGTTTAGGACTAGCGGGAGGACTCAACTCTGGGGCCAACGTCCTGACTTTC,CASSLGLAGGLNSGANVLTF
NA,TRBJ2-5,TRBD1,TRBV7-7,TGTGCTAGCAGCACGGACAGGGGTGAGACCCAGTACTTC,CASSTDRGETQYF
NA,TRBJ2-7,TRBD1,TRBV4-1,TGCGCCAGCAGTCAGGCGACAGGGGGAACCTACGAGCAGTACTTC,CASSQATGGTYEQYF
NA,TRBJ2-3,TRBD2,TRBV2,TGTGCCAGCAGTGTAGCGGGAGGCACAGATACGCAGTATTTT,CASSVAGGTDTQYF